Each of the 9 T cell receptor beta chains below was sequenced from the same sample in a study of T-cell memory formation after mild COVID-19 (dated by TCRdb to 2020 to 2023). The library was prepared using 5' RACE. TCRdb shows the sequencer as Illumina NovaSeq 6000. The public reads were run again by TCRdb, first through fastp at Q25 and then through MiXCR, and only productive beta chains were kept. When rows share a CDR3 protein, they turn into one entry using the most common DNA and genes. The sample table lists under 300,000 distinct CDR3 sequences, under 20% of them with a count of one. Of the sample, 22% falls within the top ten clones. Sequencing was performed on PBMCs or a T cell subset sorted from them (not recorded which). The receptors derive from a young man who had mild COVID-19 (a few samples of this study predate the infection). The sample titles of this study are shuffled in the database, so cell type and time point are left out; the donor was told from shared clones.

The chain has TRBV6-2 or TRBV6-3 and TRBJ2-7; possibly TRBD1 for D (6 bases). V gave up 2 bases and J gave up 7 bases, with 12 bases separating them. CDR1 and CDR2 (germline): MNHEY, SVGEGT. The CDR3 runs to 13 residues. The CDR3: CASSYTPGVEQYV. CDR3 bases: TGTGCCAGCAGTTACACCCCAGGGGTGGAGCAGTACGTC.

In this sample, this clonotype turned up a few times. V gene TRBV21-1 combines with J gene TRBJ2-3; the table gives TRBD1 as D, unverified against the DNA. TRBV21-1 is classified as a pseudogene. This CDR3 has 10 residues. Here the CDR3 reads CARPCCTQYF. Written as DNA, the CDR3 is TGTGCCAGACCCTGTTGTACGCAGTATTTT.

The chain joins TRBV7-2 to TRBJ2-1; 9 bases agree with TRBD1. CDR3 length equals 18 residues. V lost 4 bases and J lost 8; bases outside the gene matches: 18. CDR1 is SGHTA, CDR2 FQGNSA, per germline. CDR3 sequence (DNA): TGTGCCAGCAGCTCAACGGGATCCGGGACAGGGCCCCTAGATGAGCAGTTCTTC. This translates into CASSSTGSGTGPLDEQFF.

The rearrangement joins TRBV15 to TRBJ2-2, with TRBD2 identical over 7 bases. Germline assignment: CDR1 LNHNV and CDR2 YYDKDF (reference sequence). The CDR3 is made up of 17 amino acids. The V segment lost 3 bases and the J segment 4 bases; nucleotides outside the gene matches: 11. The CDR3 loop is CATSRRSGGGITGELFF. CDR3 coding DNA: TGTGCCACCAGCAGGAGGAGCGGCGGGGGTATCACCGGGGAGCTGTTTTTT.

The V gene is TRBV20-1, the J gene TRBJ2-1, with 9 positions matching TRBD2. Germline CDR1 is DFQATT and CDR2 is SNEGSKA (reference sequence). V lost 0 bases, J lost 0 bases, and 9 bases stayed unmatched. The CDR3 runs to 18 residues. Here the CDR3 DNA reads TGCAGTGCTAGAGATGCGGGGGGGCCCTCGAGCTCCTACAATGAGCAGTTCTTC. Translated: CSARDAGGPSSSYNEQFF.

This clonotype was recorded a few times. The rearrangement links TRBV6-5 to TRBJ1-2, with a weak D call TRBD1 (5 bases). The CDR3 runs to 13 residues. In germline, CDR1 is MNHEY, CDR2 SVGAGI. The V end was cut by 2 bases, the J end by 7 bases, with 11 bases between. The CDR3 nucleotides are TGTGCCAGCAGTTACCGTGGGGGACGTGGCTACACCTTC. Translation: CASSYRGGRGYTF.

This chain joins TRBV7-2 and TRBJ2-3; D is ambiguous. Germline loops: CDR1 SGHTA, CDR2 FQGNSA. V lost 7 bases and J lost 1, with 15 bases in between. CDR3 size: 15 residues. CDR3 sequence (DNA): TGTGCCAGCACTCCTACCCCCCAACGCACAGATACGCAGTATTTT. It specifies CASTPTPQRTDTQYF.

The chain uses TRBV2 and TRBJ1-5, with unresolved D. CDR3 length equals 14 residues. CDR1 and CDR2 (germline): SNHLY, FYNNEI. V was cut by 1 base and J by 5 bases, with 9 bases left in between. The CDR3 nucleotides are TGTGCCAGCAGTGAAGTAAATCAGTATCAGCCCCAGCATTTT. Its protein is CASSEVNQYQPQHF.

The chain employs TRBV6-5 and TRBJ1-6; D is perhaps TRBD1 (5 bases). This CDR3 has 14 residues. The germline V and J ends were trimmed by 4 bases and 6 bases, with 10 bases remaining between them. Germline V gives CDR1 MNHEY, CDR2 SVGAGI. The CDR3 loop is CASSLRGGNSPLHF. The CDR3, as DNA: TGTGCCAGCAGTTTGCGGGGGGGTAATTCACCCCTCCACTTT.